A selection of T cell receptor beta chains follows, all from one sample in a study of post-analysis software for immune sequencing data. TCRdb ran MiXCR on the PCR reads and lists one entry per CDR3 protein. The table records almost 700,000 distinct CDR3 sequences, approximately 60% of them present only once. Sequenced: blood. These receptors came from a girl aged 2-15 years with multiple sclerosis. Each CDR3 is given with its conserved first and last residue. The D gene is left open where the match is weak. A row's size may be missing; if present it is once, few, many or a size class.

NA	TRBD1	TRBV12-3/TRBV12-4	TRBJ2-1	CASTPQDRGSNEQFF	TGTGCCAGCACCCCCCAGGACAGGGGTTCAAATGAGCAGTTCTTC
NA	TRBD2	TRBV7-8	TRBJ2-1	CASSRYSGRFREQFF	TGTGCCAGCAGCAGATATAGCGGGAGGTTTCGTGAGCAGTTCTTC
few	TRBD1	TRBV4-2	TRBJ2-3	CASSQETGSLTDTQYF	TGTGCCAGCAGCCAAGAGACAGGGTCCCTCACAGATACGCAGTATTTT
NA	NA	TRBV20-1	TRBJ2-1	CSARVGQDEQFF	TGCAGTGCTAGAGTCGGGCAGGATGAGCAGTTCTTC
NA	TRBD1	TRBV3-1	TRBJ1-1	CASSTDRDNMNTEAFF	TGTGCCAGCAGCACAGACAGGGATAATATGAACACTGAAGCTTTCTTT
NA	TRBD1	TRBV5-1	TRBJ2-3	CASGLRDRPADTQYF	TGCGCCAGCGGCTTGAGGGACAGGCCCGCAGATACGCAGTATTTT
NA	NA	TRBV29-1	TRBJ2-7	CSVEQGLDEQYF	TGCAGCGTTGAACAGGGGCTGGACGAGCAGTACTTC
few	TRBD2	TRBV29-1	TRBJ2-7	CSVAGLAEAYEQYF	TGCAGCGTGGCAGGACTAGCGGAGGCCTACGAGCAGTACTTC
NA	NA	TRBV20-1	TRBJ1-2	CSARDGGPSVHYGYTF	TGCAGTGCTAGAGATGGCGGCCCATCGGTACACTATGGCTACACCTTC
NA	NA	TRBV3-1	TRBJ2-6	CASSPGLEANVLTF	TGTGCCAGCAGCCCGGGCCTTGAGGCCAACGTCCTGACTTTC
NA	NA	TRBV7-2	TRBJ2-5	CASSLSAGLQETQYF	TGTGCCAGCAGCCTATCAGCGGGCCTACAAGAGACCCAGTACTTC
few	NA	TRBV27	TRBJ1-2	CASSFSGNYGYTF	TGTGCCAGCAGTTTCTCCGGGAATTATGGCTACACCTTC
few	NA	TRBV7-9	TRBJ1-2	CASSARTDHGYTF	TGTGCCAGCAGCGCCCGGACAGATCATGGCTACACCTTC
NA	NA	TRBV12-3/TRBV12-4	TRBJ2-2	CASSDSYTGELFF	TGTGCCAGCTCGGACAGCTACACCGGGGAGCTGTTTTTT
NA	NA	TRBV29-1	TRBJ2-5	CSVGQTAQETQYF	TGCAGCGTTGGCCAGACGGCCCAAGAGACCCAGTACTTC
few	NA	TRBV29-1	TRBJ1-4	CSVEVSPNEKLFF	TGCAGCGTTGAAGTCAGCCCGAATGAAAAACTGTTTTTT
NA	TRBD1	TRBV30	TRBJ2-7	CAWATGPYEQYF	TGTGCCTGGGCGACAGGGCCCTACGAGCAGTACTTC
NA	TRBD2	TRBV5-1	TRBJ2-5	CASSVFGAGLQETQYF	TGCGCCAGCAGCGTGTTCGGAGCGGGATTACAAGAGACCCAGTACTTC
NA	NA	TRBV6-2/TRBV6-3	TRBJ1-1	CASSYSLGGNTEAFF	TGTGCCAGCAGTTATAGTTTGGGGGGCAACACTGAAGCTTTCTTT